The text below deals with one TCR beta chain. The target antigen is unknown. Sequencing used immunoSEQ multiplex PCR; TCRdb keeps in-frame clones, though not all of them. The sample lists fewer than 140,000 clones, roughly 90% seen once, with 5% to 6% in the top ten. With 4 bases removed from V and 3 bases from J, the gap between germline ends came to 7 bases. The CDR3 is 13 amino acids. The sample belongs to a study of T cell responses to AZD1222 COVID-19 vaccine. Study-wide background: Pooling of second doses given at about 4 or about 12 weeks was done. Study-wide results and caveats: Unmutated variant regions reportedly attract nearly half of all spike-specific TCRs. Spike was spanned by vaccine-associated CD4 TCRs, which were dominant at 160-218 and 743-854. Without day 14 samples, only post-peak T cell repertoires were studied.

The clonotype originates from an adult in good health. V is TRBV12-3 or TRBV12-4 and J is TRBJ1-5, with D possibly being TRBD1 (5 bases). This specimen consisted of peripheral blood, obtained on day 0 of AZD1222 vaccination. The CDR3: CASSSTVNQPQHF. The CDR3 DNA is TGTGCCAGCAGTTCGACAGTCAATCAGCCCCAGCATTTT.